The rows below give T cell receptor beta chains drawn from one sample of a study of T cell responses to AZD1222 COVID-19 vaccine. The method was immunoSEQ multiplex PCR; TCRdb's version includes in-frame clones alone and lacks a portion of them. The sample lists 120,000 or so clones; 85% to 90% were seen once. Sample: peripheral blood, taken on day 0 of AZD1222 vaccination. The receptors come from an adult in good health. The CDR3 runs from the conserved cysteine through the conserved F or W. The D gene is left open where the match is weak. The size field is filled for only some rows; it gives once, few, many or a size class.

CDR3 length: 16
D gene: TRBD1
J gene: TRBJ1-1
V gene: TRBV27
clone size: NA
CDR3 protein: CASSFFTRGGNTEAFF
CDR3 DNA: TGTGCCAGCAGTTTCTTCACCAGGGGGGGGAACACTGAAGCTTTCTTT

CDR3 length: 15
D gene: NA
J gene: TRBJ1-6
V gene: TRBV14
clone size: NA
CDR3 protein: CASSQVWGEGSPLHF
CDR3 DNA: TGTGCCAGCAGCCAAGTTTGGGGGGAAGGCTCACCCCTCCACTTT

CDR3 length: 15
D gene: NA
J gene: TRBJ1-3
V gene: TRBV5-6
clone size: once
CDR3 protein: CASIERGLSGNTIYF
CDR3 DNA: TGTGCCAGCATCGAACGGGGGCTTTCTGGAAACACCATATATTTT

CDR3 length: 13
D gene: NA
J gene: TRBJ2-7
V gene: TRBV20-1
clone size: NA
CDR3 protein: CSASITGVYEQYF
CDR3 DNA: TGCAGTGCGAGTATAACGGGGGTCTACGAGCAGTACTTC

CDR3 length: 13
D gene: NA
J gene: TRBJ2-5
V gene: TRBV2
clone size: NA
CDR3 protein: CASRPDLPGTQYF
CDR3 DNA: TGTGCCAGCAGACCGGACTTACCGGGGACCCAGTACTTC

CDR3 length: 14
D gene: NA
J gene: TRBJ1-2
V gene: TRBV2
clone size: NA
CDR3 protein: CASSASKGGYGYTF
CDR3 DNA: TGTGCCAGCAGTGCATCTAAGGGAGGTTATGGCTACACCTTC

CDR3 length: 13
D gene: NA
J gene: TRBJ2-2
V gene: TRBV12-3/TRBV12-4
clone size: NA
CDR3 protein: CASHWAGTGELFF
CDR3 DNA: TGTGCCAGCCATTGGGCGGGCACCGGGGAGCTGTTTTTT

CDR3 length: 16
D gene: NA
J gene: TRBJ1-4
V gene: TRBV18
clone size: NA
CDR3 protein: CASSPSRSPTNEKLFF
CDR3 DNA: TGTGCCAGCTCACCCTCAAGATCTCCAACTAATGAAAAACTGTTTTTT

CDR3 length: 15
D gene: NA
J gene: TRBJ1-1
V gene: TRBV15
clone size: NA
CDR3 protein: CATSRDARGVTEAFF
CDR3 DNA: TGTGCCACCAGCAGAGATGCTCGGGGAGTCACTGAAGCTTTCTTT

CDR3 length: 15
D gene: TRBD2
J gene: TRBJ2-7
V gene: TRBV7-9
clone size: NA
CDR3 protein: CASSLLAGESGEQYF
CDR3 DNA: TGTGCCAGCAGCCTCCTAGCGGGAGAGTCCGGCGAGCAGTACTTC

CDR3 length: 14
D gene: NA
J gene: TRBJ2-1
V gene: TRBV10-2
clone size: NA
CDR3 protein: CASSVLTGGGEQFF
CDR3 DNA: TGCGCCAGCAGTGTGTTGACGGGGGGCGGTGAGCAGTTCTTC

CDR3 length: 12
D gene: NA
J gene: TRBJ1-2
V gene: TRBV29-1
clone size: NA
CDR3 protein: CSVGWGERGYTF
CDR3 DNA: TGCAGCGTTGGGTGGGGGGAAAGGGGCTACACCTTC

CDR3 length: 16
D gene: TRBD2
J gene: TRBJ2-7
V gene: TRBV5-4
clone size: NA
CDR3 protein: CASSPGTSGRINEQYF
CDR3 DNA: TGTGCCAGCAGCCCCGGGACTAGCGGGAGGATCAACGAGCAGTACTTC

CDR3 length: 13
D gene: NA
J gene: TRBJ1-1
V gene: TRBV18
clone size: NA
CDR3 protein: CASSPVESTEAFF
CDR3 DNA: TGTGCCAGCTCACCTGTCGAGAGCACTGAAGCTTTCTTT

CDR3 length: 13
D gene: NA
J gene: TRBJ2-5
V gene: TRBV11-1
clone size: once
CDR3 protein: CASSFAGWETQYF
CDR3 DNA: TGTGCCAGCAGCTTTGCGGGGTGGGAGACCCAGTACTTC

CDR3 length: 14
D gene: TRBD2
J gene: TRBJ2-2
V gene: TRBV3-1/TRBV3-2
clone size: NA
CDR3 protein: CASSLSAGAGELFF
CDR3 DNA: TGTGCCAGCAGCCTGTCAGCGGGAGCCGGGGAGCTGTTTTTT

CDR3 length: 16
D gene: TRBD1
J gene: TRBJ1-3
V gene: TRBV18
clone size: NA
CDR3 protein: CASSKDRGLSGNTIYF
CDR3 DNA: TGTGCCAGCTCAAAGGACAGGGGGCTTTCTGGAAACACCATATATTTT

CDR3 length: 15
D gene: NA
J gene: TRBJ1-4
V gene: TRBV6-6
clone size: NA
CDR3 protein: CASSYPGVDNEKLFF
CDR3 DNA: TGTGCCAGCAGTTACCCCGGGGTTGACAATGAAAAACTGTTTTTT

CDR3 length: 14
D gene: NA
J gene: TRBJ2-1
V gene: TRBV12-5
clone size: NA
CDR3 protein: CASGLGRGLGEQFF
CDR3 DNA: TGTGCTAGTGGTTTAGGTCGAGGCTTGGGTGAGCAGTTCTTC

CDR3 length: 15
D gene: TRBD1
J gene: TRBJ2-4
V gene: TRBV5-4
clone size: once
CDR3 protein: CASSSQGARGNIQYF
CDR3 DNA: TGTGCCAGCAGCTCACAGGGGGCGCGGGGAAACATTCAGTACTTC

CDR3 length: 17
D gene: NA
J gene: TRBJ2-3
V gene: TRBV5-4
clone size: NA
CDR3 protein: CASSQKFTGGPTDTQYF
CDR3 DNA: TGTGCCAGCAGCCAGAAGTTTACGGGCGGGCCCACAGATACGCAGTATTTT

CDR3 length: 12
D gene: NA
J gene: TRBJ2-1
V gene: TRBV30
clone size: NA
CDR3 protein: CAWKEGYNEQFF
CDR3 DNA: TGTGCCTGGAAGGAGGGTTACAATGAGCAGTTCTTC

CDR3 length: 15
D gene: TRBD1
J gene: TRBJ2-2
V gene: TRBV24-1
clone size: NA
CDR3 protein: CATSDKGQSIGELFF
CDR3 DNA: TGTGCCACCAGTGATAAGGGACAGTCTATCGGGGAGCTGTTTTTT

CDR3 length: 15
D gene: TRBD2
J gene: TRBJ2-7
V gene: TRBV28
clone size: NA
CDR3 protein: CASTTGGSYSYEQYF
CDR3 DNA: TGTGCCAGCACTACGGGAGGGTCCTACTCCTACGAGCAGTACTTC

CDR3 length: 17
D gene: NA
J gene: TRBJ1-3
V gene: TRBV7-3
clone size: NA
CDR3 protein: CASSANRVLRTGNTIYF
CDR3 DNA: TGTGCCAGCAGCGCAAACAGGGTTTTGAGGACTGGAAACACCATATATTTT

CDR3 length: 15
D gene: TRBD2
J gene: TRBJ2-1
V gene: TRBV7-3
clone size: NA
CDR3 protein: CASSPQSGINNEQFF
CDR3 DNA: TGTGCCAGCAGCCCCCAAAGCGGGATTAACAATGAGCAGTTCTTC

CDR3 length: 16
D gene: TRBD1
J gene: TRBJ1-4
V gene: TRBV2
clone size: NA
CDR3 protein: CASSGGTGFANEKLFF
CDR3 DNA: TGTGCCAGCAGTGGAGGGACAGGGTTTGCTAATGAAAAACTGTTTTTT

CDR3 length: 18
D gene: NA
J gene: TRBJ2-5
V gene: TRBV21-1
clone size: NA
CDR3 protein: CASSGPGLAGKTKETQYF
CDR3 DNA: TGTGCCAGCAGCGGACCGGGACTAGCGGGAAAGACCAAAGAGACCCAGTACTTC

CDR3 length: 13
D gene: NA
J gene: TRBJ1-4
V gene: TRBV7-8
clone size: NA
CDR3 protein: CASSSEQYEKLFF
CDR3 DNA: TGTGCCAGCAGCTCGGAGCAGTATGAAAAACTGTTTTTT

CDR3 length: 13
D gene: NA
J gene: TRBJ2-3
V gene: TRBV7-2
clone size: NA
CDR3 protein: CASSLAGAGPAYF
CDR3 DNA: TGTGCCAGCAGCTTAGCGGGGGCGGGACCCGCGTATTTT

CDR3 length: 11
D gene: NA
J gene: TRBJ2-1
V gene: TRBV7-9
clone size: NA
CDR3 protein: CASSSMDEQFF
CDR3 DNA: TGTGCCAGCAGCTCCATGGATGAGCAGTTCTTC

CDR3 length: 15
D gene: TRBD2
J gene: TRBJ2-3
V gene: TRBV7-3
clone size: NA
CDR3 protein: CASSLISGSEDTQYF
CDR3 DNA: TGTGCCAGCAGCTTAATTAGCGGGAGTGAGGATACGCAGTATTTT

CDR3 length: 14
D gene: TRBD2
J gene: TRBJ2-1
V gene: TRBV6-2/TRBV6-3
clone size: NA
CDR3 protein: CASSLAGGYNEQFF
CDR3 DNA: TGTGCCAGCAGCCTAGCGGGAGGATACAATGAGCAGTTCTTC

CDR3 length: 16
D gene: NA
J gene: TRBJ1-1
V gene: TRBV30
clone size: NA
CDR3 protein: CAWSRAHNLMNTEAFF
CDR3 DNA: TGTGCCTGGAGTCGGGCTCACAACCTCATGAACACTGAAGCTTTCTTT

CDR3 length: 15
D gene: TRBD2
J gene: TRBJ2-1
V gene: TRBV11-3
clone size: NA
CDR3 protein: CASSLGLAGGSEQFF
CDR3 DNA: TGTGCCAGCAGCTTAGGGCTAGCGGGAGGTAGTGAGCAGTTCTTC

CDR3 length: 15
D gene: NA
J gene: TRBJ1-1
V gene: TRBV3-1/TRBV3-2
clone size: NA
CDR3 protein: CASSRERTARGEAFF
CDR3 DNA: TGTGCCAGCAGCCGAGAAAGGACAGCTCGAGGTGAAGCTTTCTTT

CDR3 length: 17
D gene: TRBD2
J gene: TRBJ2-1
V gene: TRBV9
clone size: NA
CDR3 protein: CASSVGLAGGEYNEQFF
CDR3 DNA: TGTGCCAGCAGCGTAGGGCTAGCGGGGGGGGAATACAATGAGCAGTTCTTC

CDR3 length: 13
D gene: NA
J gene: TRBJ2-7
V gene: TRBV27
clone size: NA
CDR3 protein: CASSLGRHHEQYF
CDR3 DNA: TGTGCCAGCAGTTTAGGCAGGCACCACGAGCAGTACTTC

CDR3 length: 15
D gene: NA
J gene: TRBJ1-1
V gene: TRBV6-5
clone size: NA
CDR3 protein: CASSYWGLGNTEAFF
CDR3 DNA: TGTGCCAGCAGTTACTGGGGGCTTGGGAACACTGAAGCTTTCTTT

CDR3 length: 17
D gene: TRBD1
J gene: TRBJ1-1
V gene: TRBV19
clone size: NA
CDR3 protein: CASSLALTGGMNTEAFF
CDR3 DNA: TGTGCCAGTAGTCTCGCCTTGACAGGGGGTATGAACACTGAAGCTTTCTTT

CDR3 length: 12
D gene: NA
J gene: TRBJ2-1
V gene: TRBV6-5
clone size: NA
CDR3 protein: CASSYGGNEQFF
CDR3 DNA: TGTGCCAGCAGTTACGGGGGGAATGAGCAGTTCTTC

CDR3 length: 14
D gene: TRBD1
J gene: TRBJ2-7
V gene: TRBV27
clone size: NA
CDR3 protein: CASSPGQGFNEQYF
CDR3 DNA: TGTGCCAGCAGTCCGGGACAGGGATTTAACGAGCAGTACTTC

CDR3 length: 14
D gene: TRBD1
J gene: TRBJ1-2
V gene: TRBV7-2
clone size: NA
CDR3 protein: CASSSEGQIYGYTF
CDR3 DNA: TGTGCCAGCAGCTCAGAGGGACAGATCTATGGCTACACCTTC

CDR3 length: 15
D gene: NA
J gene: TRBJ1-4
V gene: TRBV9
clone size: NA
CDR3 protein: CASSVGGATNEKLFF
CDR3 DNA: TGTGCCAGCAGCGTAGGGGGGGCAACTAATGAAAAACTGTTTTTT

CDR3 length: 13
D gene: NA
J gene: TRBJ1-1
V gene: TRBV6-5
clone size: NA
CDR3 protein: CASTRLGLTEAFF
CDR3 DNA: TGTGCCAGCACCCGGTTGGGGTTGACTGAAGCTTTCTTT

CDR3 length: 15
D gene: NA
J gene: TRBJ1-3
V gene: TRBV3-1/TRBV3-2
clone size: NA
CDR3 protein: CASSPRWSNRNTIYF
CDR3 DNA: TGTGCCAGCAGCCCCCGCTGGAGCAATCGAAACACCATATATTTT

CDR3 length: 13
D gene: NA
J gene: TRBJ2-7
V gene: TRBV25-1
clone size: NA
CDR3 protein: CASMHLGRYEQYF
CDR3 DNA: TGTGCCAGCATGCACTTAGGGCGCTACGAGCAGTACTTC

CDR3 length: 15
D gene: TRBD1
J gene: TRBJ1-5
V gene: TRBV19
clone size: NA
CDR3 protein: CASSRGTGDNQPQHF
CDR3 DNA: TGTGCCAGTAGTAGAGGGACAGGTGATAATCAGCCCCAGCATTTT

CDR3 length: 14
D gene: TRBD2
J gene: TRBJ2-3
V gene: TRBV7-3
clone size: NA
CDR3 protein: CASSRRERTDTQYF
CDR3 DNA: TGTGCCAGCAGCCGGCGGGAGCGCACAGATACGCAGTATTTT

CDR3 length: 16
D gene: TRBD1
J gene: TRBJ2-2
V gene: TRBV5-1
clone size: NA
CDR3 protein: CASSLEGQGITGELFF
CDR3 DNA: TGCGCCAGCAGCTTGGAAGGACAGGGAATAACCGGGGAGCTGTTTTTT

CDR3 length: 19
D gene: TRBD2
J gene: TRBJ2-1
V gene: TRBV19
clone size: once
CDR3 protein: CASSMEPGLAAHSYNEQFF
CDR3 DNA: TGTGCCAGTAGTATGGAACCGGGACTAGCGGCCCACTCCTACAATGAGCAGTTCTTC

CDR3 length: 15
D gene: NA
J gene: TRBJ1-2
V gene: TRBV7-2
clone size: NA
CDR3 protein: CASSLVQGRGYGYTF
CDR3 DNA: TGTGCCAGCAGCTTAGTGCAGGGGCGAGGCTATGGCTACACCTTC

CDR3 length: 13
D gene: NA
J gene: TRBJ1-3
V gene: TRBV12-3/TRBV12-4
clone size: NA
CDR3 protein: CASSVLSGNTIYF
CDR3 DNA: TGTGCCAGCAGCGTCCTCTCTGGAAACACCATATATTTT